The rows below give T cell receptor beta chains drawn from one sample of a study of blood T cell repertoires in COVID-19. The repertoire was sequenced with immunoSEQ multiplex PCR; TCRdb's copy has only in-frame clones and lacks some. The sample lists 110,000 or so clones, roughly 90% seen once, with approximately 7.7% in the top ten. The specimen sequenced was peripheral blood. The receptors here all came from a human donor in a cohort sampled during active COVID-19. The CDR3 runs from the conserved cysteine through the conserved F or W. A D gene is named only where the DNA matches it firmly.

D gene	V gene	CDR3 protein
TRBD2	TRBV7-2	CASSPVGLAGGELFF
.	TRBV7-9	CASGTSGRQESSPLHF
TRBD2	TRBV7-2	CASSPREGRTDTQYF
.	TRBV6-5	CASMRVGNSPLHF
TRBD1	TRBV15	CATSSTGGVNYGYTF
.	TRBV3-1/TRBV3-2	CASSPNSRYGYTF
.	TRBV6-4	CASSDSFEKGYTF
.	TRBV21-1	CASSIGTECNQPQHF
TRBD2	TRBV27	CASRGSGRMSNEQFF
TRBD1	TRBV19	CASSVPGTGNRDFYGYTF
TRBD1	TRBV7-2	CASSLGDRGTGELFF
.	TRBV24-1	CATSDGQINEKLFF
.	TRBV5-4	CASSLGGPSYEQYF
TRBD1	TRBV5-1	CASSSQGNEQFF
TRBD2	TRBV6-4	CASRPTSGAQGDTQYF
TRBD1	TRBV19	CASKDRGSTGELFF
.	TRBV30	CAWSGQVRGTEAFF
.	TRBV30	CAWSADKGYGYTF
.	TRBV11-3	CASSSTRGTGEQYF
.	TRBV7-3	CASSSNGGTNYGYTF
TRBD2	TRBV27	CASSGTSGRKKDIQYF
.	TRBV11-1	CASSPGQNYGYTF
TRBD2	TRBV6-5	CVVRRSGGHNEQFF
.	TRBV5-1	CASSTDRQGYTF
.	TRBV6-6	CASSGQAGNSPLHF
.	TRBV18	CASSPPSRTYEQYF
.	TRBV9	CASSVDIRRGARNTIYF
TRBD1	TRBV5-1	CASSDQGGGNTIYF
.	TRBV19	CASSMAGTLSNEQFF